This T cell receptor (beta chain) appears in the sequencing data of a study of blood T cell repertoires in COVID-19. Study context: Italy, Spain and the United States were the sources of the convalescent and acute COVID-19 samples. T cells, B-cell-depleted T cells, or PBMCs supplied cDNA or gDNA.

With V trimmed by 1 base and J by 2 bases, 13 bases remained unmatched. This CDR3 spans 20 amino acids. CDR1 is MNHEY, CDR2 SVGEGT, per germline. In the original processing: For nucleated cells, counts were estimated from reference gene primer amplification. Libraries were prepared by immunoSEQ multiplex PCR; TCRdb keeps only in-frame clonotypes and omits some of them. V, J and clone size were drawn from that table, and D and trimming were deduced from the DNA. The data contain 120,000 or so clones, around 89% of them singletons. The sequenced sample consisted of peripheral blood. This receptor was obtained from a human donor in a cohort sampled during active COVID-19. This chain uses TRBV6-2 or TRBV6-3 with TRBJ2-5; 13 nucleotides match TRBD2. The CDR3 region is CASSYYAGLAGAANQETQYF. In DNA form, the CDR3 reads TGTGCCAGCAGTTACTACGCCGGACTAGCGGGGGCCGCCAATCAAGAGACCCAGTACTTC.